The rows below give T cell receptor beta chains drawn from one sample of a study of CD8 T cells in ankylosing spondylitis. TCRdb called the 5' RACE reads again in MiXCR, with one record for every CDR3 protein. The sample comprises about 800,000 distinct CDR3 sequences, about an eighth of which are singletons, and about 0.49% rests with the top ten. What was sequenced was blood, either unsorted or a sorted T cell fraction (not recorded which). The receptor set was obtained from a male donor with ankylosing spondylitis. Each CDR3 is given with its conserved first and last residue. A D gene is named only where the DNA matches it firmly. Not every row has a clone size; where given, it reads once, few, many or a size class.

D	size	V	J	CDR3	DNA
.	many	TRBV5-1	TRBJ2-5	CASSVSQETQYF	TGCGCCAGCAGCGTCTCACAAGAGACCCAGTACTTC
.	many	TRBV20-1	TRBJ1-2	CSALRTYGYTF	TGCAGTGCTCTAAGGACCTATGGCTACACCTTC
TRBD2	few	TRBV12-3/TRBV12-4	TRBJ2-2	CASRRGGAGELFF	TGTGCCAGCAGACGGGGAGGGGCCGGGGAGCTGTTTTTT
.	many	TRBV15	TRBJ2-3	CATSKIRTDTQYF	TGTGCCACCAGCAAGATACGAACAGATACGCAGTATTTT
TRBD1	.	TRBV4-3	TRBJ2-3	CASSQDWRQGGTDTQYF	TGCGCCAGCAGCCAAGATTGGAGACAGGGCGGGACAGATACGCAGTATTTT
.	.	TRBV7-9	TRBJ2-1	CASSSGRGLAF	TGTGCCAGCAGCTCAGGCAGGGGATTAGCCTTC
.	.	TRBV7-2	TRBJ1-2	CASSLAQTGYYGYTF	TGTGCCAGCAGCTTAGCCCAAACAGGGTACTATGGCTACACCTTC
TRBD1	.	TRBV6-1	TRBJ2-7	CASWDRTYEQYF	TGTGCCAGCTGGGACAGGACCTACGAGCAGTACTTC
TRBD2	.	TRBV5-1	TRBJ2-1	CASSLVPLAGGYNEQFF	TGCGCCAGCAGCTTGGTGCCTCTAGCGGGGGGCTACAATGAGCAGTTCTTC
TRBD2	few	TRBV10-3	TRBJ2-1	CAISESGGTSGRGTYNEQFF	TGTGCCATCAGTGAGTCGGGAGGGACTAGCGGGAGAGGGACCTACAATGAGCAGTTCTTC
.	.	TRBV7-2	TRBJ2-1	CASTQDRRYNEQFF	TGTGCCAGCACCCAGGACAGAAGATACAATGAGCAGTTCTTC
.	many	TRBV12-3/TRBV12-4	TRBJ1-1	CASSPRGRQGSTEAFF	TGTGCCAGCTCCCCCCGGGGCAGGCAAGGCAGCACTGAAGCTTTCTTT
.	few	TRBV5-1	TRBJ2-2	CASSVSVPGELFF	TGCGCCAGCAGCGTTTCAGTCCCCGGGGAGCTGTTTTTT
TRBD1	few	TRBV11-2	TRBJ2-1	CASSLGQILINEQFF	TGTGCCAGCAGCTTGGGACAGATCCTTATCAATGAGCAGTTCTTC
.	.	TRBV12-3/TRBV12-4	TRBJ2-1	CASSYGGGNYNEQFF	TGTGCCAGCAGTTATGGTGGCGGGAACTACAATGAGCAGTTCTTC
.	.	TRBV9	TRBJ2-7	CASSPSRYEQYF	TGTGCCAGCAGCCCCTCGAGGTACGAGCAGTACTTC
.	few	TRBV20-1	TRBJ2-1	CSATQDPAFPNEQFF	TGCAGTGCTACTCAGGACCCCGCTTTTCCCAATGAGCAGTTCTTC
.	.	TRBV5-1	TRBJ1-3	CASSEVAGNTIYF	TGCGCCAGCAGTGAGGTTGCTGGAAACACCATATATTTT
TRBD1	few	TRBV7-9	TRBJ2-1	CASSPPTGLYNEQFF	TGTGCCAGCAGCCCCCCGACAGGGCTGTACAATGAGCAGTTCTTC
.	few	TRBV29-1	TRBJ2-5	CSVRRGGIGETQYF	TGCAGCGTCCGGAGGGGGGGCATAGGGGAGACCCAGTACTTC
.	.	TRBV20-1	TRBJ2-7	CSASHLLYTYEQYF	TGCAGTGCGTCACACCTACTATATACCTACGAGCAGTACTTC
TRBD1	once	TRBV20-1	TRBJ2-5	CSAKRGQGETQYF	TGCAGTGCTAAAAGGGGGCAGGGAGAGACCCAGTACTTC
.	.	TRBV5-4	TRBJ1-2	CASSSGGARGYTF	TGTGCCAGCAGCTCGGGAGGAGCACGGGGCTACACCTTC
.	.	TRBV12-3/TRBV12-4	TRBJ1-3	CASRTAGSGNTIYF	TGTGCCAGCAGGACCGCGGGCTCTGGAAACACCATATATTTT